A single sample is the source of the 9 T cell receptor beta chains below, sequenced in a study of blood T cell repertoires in COVID-19. Clones were sequenced by immunoSEQ multiplex PCR, and TCRdb holds only the in-frame ones, with some missing. The sample lists around 200,000 clones, over 60% occurring once. What was sequenced was peripheral blood. All receptors come from a woman aged 70 to 79 with acute or convalescent COVID-19.

The sample holds one count of this clone. The V call is TRBV6-5, the J call TRBJ1-1; 7 positions match TRBD1. CDR3 length equals 13 residues. Germline-derived CDR1 and CDR2 are MNHEY and SVGAGI. The V segment lost 8 bases and the J segment 4 bases; nucleotides outside the gene matches: 7. CDR3 region: CASEGQGGTEAFF. The DNA of the CDR3 is TGTGCCAGCGAAGGGCAGGGGGGCACTGAAGCTTTCTTT.

The sample holds one count of this clone. V is TRBV19 and J is TRBJ1-1; maybe TRBD1 (5 bases). The CDR3 loop spans 13 amino acids. Trimming took 4 bases from V and 2 from J, leaving 8 bases between them. Germline lookup yields CDR1 LNHDA and CDR2 SQIVND (reference sequence). CDR3 in DNA: TGTGCCAGTAGTAGCGACAGAAACACTGAAGCTTTCTTT. As protein: CASSSDRNTEAFF.

J is TRBJ2-1 and V is TRBV10-3; TRBD2 aligns across 8 bases. Germline assignment: CDR1 ENHRY and CDR2 SYGVKD. V lost 5 bases to trimming and J lost 6 bases; unmatched junction nucleotides: 6. CDR3 size: 14 residues. The CDR3 DNA reads as TGTGCCATCAGTTCCCGGGAGGGGAGCAATGAGCAGTTCTTC. It is translated as CAISSREGSNEQFF.

The J gene is TRBJ2-5, the V gene TRBV5-4; 8 nucleotides agree with TRBD1. CDR1 is SGHNT, CDR2 YYREEE, per germline (reference sequence). J gave up 3 bases and V 3 bases, and 4 bases lay outside the gene matches. The CDR3 contains 14 residues. The CDR3 protein is CASSSGQGEETQYF. The CDR3 DNA reads TGTGCCAGCAGCTCCGGACAGGGTGAAGAGACCCAGTACTTC.

The V and J genes are TRBV18 and TRBJ2-1; 12 bases fit TRBD2. Germline V gene data show CDR1 as KGHSH and CDR2 as LQKENI. The CDR3 is made up of 15 amino acids. V dropped 3 bases and J dropped 7; count of bases not matched to a gene: 4. CDR3 residues: CASSPETSGRNEQFF. The CDR3 DNA follows: TGTGCCAGCTCACCGGAGACTAGCGGGAGAAATGAGCAGTTCTTC.

In regard to this clone: The junction shows a germline mismatch at one end, possibly a read error. Other DNA sequences in the sample encode the same CDR3. The rearrangement joins TRBV5-1 to TRBJ2-7, with D perhaps matching TRBD1 (6 bases). The CDR3 is made up of 15 amino acids. The germline gives CDR1 SGHRS, CDR2 YFSETQ. The CDR3 sequence is CASSTRGGGSYEQYF. CDR3 nucleotide sequence: TGCGCTAGCAGCACCCGTGGGGGCGGGTCCTACGAGCAGTACTTC.

The chain's CDR3 is CASSFSGENSPLHF. The CDR3 nucleotides read TGTGCCAGCAGTTTTTCGGGGGAAAATTCACCCCTCCACTTT. The chain uses TRBV6-5 and TRBJ1-6, with D tentatively TRBD1 (5 bases). The CDR3 consists of 14 residues. V was shortened by 4 bases and J by 7 bases, with 11 bases between the two germline ends. Per the germline V gene, CDR1 is MNHEY and CDR2 is SVGAGI.

This sequence joins TRBV6-6 and TRBJ1-1; TRBD1 might be the D (6 bases). The V gene's germline CDR1 is MNHNY and CDR2 SVGAGI (reference sequence). V was shortened by 5 bases and J by 5 bases, with 9 bases between the two germline ends. The CDR3 is made up of 12 amino acids. CDR3 in amino acids: CASSAQGTEAFF. CDR3 nucleotides: TGTGCCAGCAGTGCCCAGGGGACTGAAGCTTTCTTT.

The rearrangement links TRBV28 to TRBJ1-2; D possibly corresponds to TRBD1 (5 bases). V was cut by 5 bases and J by 2 bases, with 15 bases left in between. The CDR3 runs to 15 residues. The germline V gene has CDR1 MDHEN and CDR2 SYDVKM. The CDR3 bases are TGTGCCAGCAGTCTCCCTGGGACTGTGAACTATGGCTACACCTTC. Protein: CASSLPGTVNYGYTF.